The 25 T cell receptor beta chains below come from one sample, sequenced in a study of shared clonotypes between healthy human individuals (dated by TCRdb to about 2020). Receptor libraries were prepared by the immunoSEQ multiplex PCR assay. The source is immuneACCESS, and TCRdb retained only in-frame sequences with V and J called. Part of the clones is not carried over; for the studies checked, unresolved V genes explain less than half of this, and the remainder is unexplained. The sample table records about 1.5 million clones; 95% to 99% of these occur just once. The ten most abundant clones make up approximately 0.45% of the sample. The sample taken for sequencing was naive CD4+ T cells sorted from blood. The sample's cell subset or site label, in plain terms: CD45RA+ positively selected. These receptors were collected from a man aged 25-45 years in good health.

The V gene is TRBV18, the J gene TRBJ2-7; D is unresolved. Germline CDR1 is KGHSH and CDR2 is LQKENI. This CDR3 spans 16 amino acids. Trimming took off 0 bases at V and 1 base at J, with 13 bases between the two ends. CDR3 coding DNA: TGTGCCAGCTCACCACCCTCAAGATCTAGGTCCTACGAGCAGTACTTC. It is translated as CASSPPSRSRSYEQYF.

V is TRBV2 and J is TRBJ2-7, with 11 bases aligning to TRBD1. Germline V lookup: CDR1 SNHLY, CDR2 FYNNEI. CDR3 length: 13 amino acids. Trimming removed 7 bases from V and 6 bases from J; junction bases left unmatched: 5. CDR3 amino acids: CASILGTGGEQYF. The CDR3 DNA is TGTGCCAGCATCCTAGGGACAGGGGGCGAGCAGTACTTC. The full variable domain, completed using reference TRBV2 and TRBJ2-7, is EPEVTQTPSHQVTQMGQEVILRCVPISNHLYFYWYRQILGQKVEFLVSFYNNEISEKSEIFDDQFSVERPDGSNFTLKIRSTKLEDSAMYFCASILGTGGEQYFGPGTRLTVT.

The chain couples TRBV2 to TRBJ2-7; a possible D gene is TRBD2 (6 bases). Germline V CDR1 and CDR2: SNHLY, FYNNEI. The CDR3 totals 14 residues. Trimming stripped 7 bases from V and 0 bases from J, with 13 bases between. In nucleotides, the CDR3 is TGTGCCAGCACCTGGGGGGACCGCTCCTACGAGCAGTACTTC. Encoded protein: CASTWGDRSYEQYF. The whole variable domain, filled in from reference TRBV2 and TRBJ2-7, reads EPEVTQTPSHQVTQMGQEVILRCVPISNHLYFYWYRQILGQKVEFLVSFYNNEISEKSEIFDDQFSVERPDGSNFTLKIRSTKLEDSAMYFCASTWGDRSYEQYFGPGTRLTVT.

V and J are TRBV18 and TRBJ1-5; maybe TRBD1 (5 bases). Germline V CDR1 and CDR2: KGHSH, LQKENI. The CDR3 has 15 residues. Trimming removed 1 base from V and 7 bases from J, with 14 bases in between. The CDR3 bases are TGTGCCAGCTCACCACTGGGAGGGACGGGGCAGCCCCAGCATTTT. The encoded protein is CASSPLGGTGQPQHF.

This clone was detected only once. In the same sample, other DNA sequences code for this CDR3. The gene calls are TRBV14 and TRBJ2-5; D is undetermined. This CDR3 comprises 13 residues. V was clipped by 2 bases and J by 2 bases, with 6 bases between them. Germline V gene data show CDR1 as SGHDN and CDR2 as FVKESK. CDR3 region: CASSQQLQETQYF. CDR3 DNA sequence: TGTGCCAGCAGCCAACAGTTACAAGAGACCCAGTACTTC.

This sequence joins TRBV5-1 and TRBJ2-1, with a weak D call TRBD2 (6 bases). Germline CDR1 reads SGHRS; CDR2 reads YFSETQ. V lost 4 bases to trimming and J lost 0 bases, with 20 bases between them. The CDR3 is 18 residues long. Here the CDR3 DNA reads TGCGCCAGCAGCCCAGGCGGGACTTTCCCAAGCTCCTACAATGAGCAGTTCTTC. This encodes CASSPGGTFPSSYNEQFF.

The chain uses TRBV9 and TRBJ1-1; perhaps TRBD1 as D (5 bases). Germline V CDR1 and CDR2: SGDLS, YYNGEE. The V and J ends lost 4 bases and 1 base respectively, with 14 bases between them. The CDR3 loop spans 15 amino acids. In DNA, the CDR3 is TGTGCCAGCAGCTACGGGGGTGTGCCGAACACTGAAGCTTTCTTT. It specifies CASSYGGVPNTEAFF.

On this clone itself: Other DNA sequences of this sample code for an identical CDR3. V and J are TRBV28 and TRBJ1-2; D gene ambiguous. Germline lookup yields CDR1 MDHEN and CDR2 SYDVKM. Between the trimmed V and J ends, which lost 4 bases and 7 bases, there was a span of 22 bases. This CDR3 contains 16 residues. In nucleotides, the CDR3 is TGTGCCAGCAGTTCGGAGACCTGGGATAGGACCGGTGGCTACACCTTC. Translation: CASSSETWDRTGGYTF.

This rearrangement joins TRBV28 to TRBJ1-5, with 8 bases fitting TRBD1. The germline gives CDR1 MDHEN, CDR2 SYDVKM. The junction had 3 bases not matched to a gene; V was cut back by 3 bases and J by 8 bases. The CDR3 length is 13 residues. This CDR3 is CASSLQGAKPQHF. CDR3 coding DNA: TGTGCCAGCAGTTTGCAGGGGGCAAAGCCCCAGCATTTT.

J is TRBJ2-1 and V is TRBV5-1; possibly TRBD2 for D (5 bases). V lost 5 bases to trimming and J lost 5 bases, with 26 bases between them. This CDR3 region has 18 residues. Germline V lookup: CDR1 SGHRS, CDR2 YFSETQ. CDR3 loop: CASRPYPTTLARNNEQFF. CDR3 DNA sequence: TGCGCCAGCAGACCATATCCAACGACTTTAGCGCGGAACAATGAGCAGTTCTTC.

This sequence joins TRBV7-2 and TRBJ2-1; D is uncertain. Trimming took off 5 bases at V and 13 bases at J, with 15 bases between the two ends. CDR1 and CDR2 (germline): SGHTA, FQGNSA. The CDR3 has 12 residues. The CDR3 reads CASSAAEESQFF. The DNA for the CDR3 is TGTGCCAGCAGCGCCGCAGAAGAGTCTCAGTTCTTC. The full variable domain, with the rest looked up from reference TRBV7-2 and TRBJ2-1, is GAGVSQSPSNKVTEKGKDVELRCDPISGHTALYWYRQSLGQGLEFLIYFQGNSAPDKSGLPSDRFSAERTGGSVSTLTIQRTQQEDSAVYLCASSAAEESQFFGPGTRLTVL.

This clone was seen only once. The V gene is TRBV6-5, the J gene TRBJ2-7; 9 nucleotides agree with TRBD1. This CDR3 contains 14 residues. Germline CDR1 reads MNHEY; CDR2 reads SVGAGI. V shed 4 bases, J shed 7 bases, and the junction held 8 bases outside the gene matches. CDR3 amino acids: CASSWSTGGVEQYF. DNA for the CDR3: TGTGCCAGCAGTTGGTCGACAGGGGGAGTTGAGCAGTACTTC.

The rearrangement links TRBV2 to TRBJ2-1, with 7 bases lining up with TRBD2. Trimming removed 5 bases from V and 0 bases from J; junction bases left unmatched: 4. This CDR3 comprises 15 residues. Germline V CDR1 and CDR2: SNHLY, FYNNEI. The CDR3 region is CASSPSGSSYNEQFF. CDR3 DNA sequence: TGTGCCAGCAGTCCTAGCGGCAGCTCCTACAATGAGCAGTTCTTC.

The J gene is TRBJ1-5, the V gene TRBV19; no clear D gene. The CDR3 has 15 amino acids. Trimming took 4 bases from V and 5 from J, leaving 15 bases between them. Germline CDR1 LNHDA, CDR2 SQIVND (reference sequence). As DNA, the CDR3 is TGTGCCAGTAGTACCTCTGTAGGCGGATATCAGCCCCAGCATTTT. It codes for CASSTSVGGYQPQHF.

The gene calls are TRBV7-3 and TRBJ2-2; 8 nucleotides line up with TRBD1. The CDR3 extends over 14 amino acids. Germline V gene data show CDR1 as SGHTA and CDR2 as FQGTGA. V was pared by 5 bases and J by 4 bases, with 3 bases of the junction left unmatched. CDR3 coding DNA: TGTGCCAGCAGCCCGCAGGGGGCCACCGGGGAGCTGTTTTTT. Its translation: CASSPQGATGELFF.

The CDR3 loop reads CASESNRVSYEQYF. The CDR3 coding sequence is TGTGCCAGCGAAAGCAACCGGGTTTCCTACGAGCAGTACTTC. The rearrangement uses TRBV6-1 and TRBJ2-7; D remains unclear. V was pared by 8 bases and J by 1 base, with 15 bases between. This CDR3 spans 14 amino acids. Per the germline V gene, CDR1 is MNHNS and CDR2 is SASEGT.

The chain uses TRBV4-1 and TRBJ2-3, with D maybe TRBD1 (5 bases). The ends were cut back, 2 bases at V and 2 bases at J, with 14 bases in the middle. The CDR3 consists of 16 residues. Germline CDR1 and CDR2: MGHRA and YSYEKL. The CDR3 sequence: CASSQTGQVITDTQYF. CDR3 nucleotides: TGCGCCAGCAGCCAAACAGGCCAAGTTATCACAGATACGCAGTATTTT.

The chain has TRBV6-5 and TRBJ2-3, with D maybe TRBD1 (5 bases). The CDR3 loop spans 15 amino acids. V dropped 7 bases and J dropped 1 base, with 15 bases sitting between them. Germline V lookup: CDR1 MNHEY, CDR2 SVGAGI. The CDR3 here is CASTPFQTGTDTQYF. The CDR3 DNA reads TGTGCCAGCACCCCCTTTCAGACAGGCACAGATACGCAGTATTTT.

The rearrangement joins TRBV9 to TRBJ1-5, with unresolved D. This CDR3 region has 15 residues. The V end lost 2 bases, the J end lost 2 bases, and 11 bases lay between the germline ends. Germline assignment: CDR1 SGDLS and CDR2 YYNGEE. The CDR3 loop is CASSVGVAGNQPQHF. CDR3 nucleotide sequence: TGTGCCAGCAGCGTCGGGGTGGCGGGCAATCAGCCCCAGCATTTT.

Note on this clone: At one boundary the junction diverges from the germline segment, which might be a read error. The CDR3 bases are TGTGCCAGCAGCGCCGGGACAGGGGACGGTCTGGGGTTC. This codes for CASSAGTGDGLGF. The chain is built from TRBV9 and TRBJ2-7, with 10 bases fitting TRBD1. The CDR3 runs 13 residues. Germline-derived CDR1 and CDR2 are SGDLS and YYNGEE.

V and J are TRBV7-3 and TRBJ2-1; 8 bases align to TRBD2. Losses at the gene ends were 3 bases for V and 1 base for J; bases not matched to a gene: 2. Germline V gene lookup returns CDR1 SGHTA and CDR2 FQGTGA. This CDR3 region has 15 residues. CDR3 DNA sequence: TGTGCCAGCAGCTTGACTAGCGCATCCTACAATGAGCAGTTCTTC. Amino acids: CASSLTSASYNEQFF.

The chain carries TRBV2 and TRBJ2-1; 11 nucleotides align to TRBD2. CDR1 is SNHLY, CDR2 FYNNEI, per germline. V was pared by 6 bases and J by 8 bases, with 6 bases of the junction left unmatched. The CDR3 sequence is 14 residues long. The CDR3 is CASRGLAGGYEQFF. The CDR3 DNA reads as TGTGCCAGCAGAGGACTAGCGGGCGGGTATGAGCAGTTCTTC. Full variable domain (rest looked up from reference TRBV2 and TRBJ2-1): EPEVTQTPSHQVTQMGQEVILRCVPISNHLYFYWYRQILGQKVEFLVSFYNNEISEKSEIFDDQFSVERPDGSNFTLKIRSTKLEDSAMYFCASRGLAGGYEQFFGPGTRLTVL.

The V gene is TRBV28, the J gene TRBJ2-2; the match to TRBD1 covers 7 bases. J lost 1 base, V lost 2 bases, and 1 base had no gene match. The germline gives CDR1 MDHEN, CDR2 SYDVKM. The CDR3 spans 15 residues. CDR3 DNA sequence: TGTGCCAGCAGTTTACAGGGGGTGAACACCGGGGAGCTGTTTTTT. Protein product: CASSLQGVNTGELFF.

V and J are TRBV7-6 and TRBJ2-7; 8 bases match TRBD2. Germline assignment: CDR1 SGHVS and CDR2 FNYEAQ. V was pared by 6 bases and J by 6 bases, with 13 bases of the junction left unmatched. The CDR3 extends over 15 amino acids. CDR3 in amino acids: CASSPIAGLYSEQYF. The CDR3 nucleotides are TGTGCCAGCAGTCCCATAGCGGGACTGTATAGCGAGCAGTACTTC.

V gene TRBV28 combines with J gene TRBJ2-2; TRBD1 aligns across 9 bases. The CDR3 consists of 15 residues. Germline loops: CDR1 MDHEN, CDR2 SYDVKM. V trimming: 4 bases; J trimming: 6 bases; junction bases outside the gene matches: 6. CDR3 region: CASSSGTGLSGELFF. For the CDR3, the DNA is TGTGCCAGCAGTTCGGGGACAGGGCTGTCCGGGGAGCTGTTTTTT.